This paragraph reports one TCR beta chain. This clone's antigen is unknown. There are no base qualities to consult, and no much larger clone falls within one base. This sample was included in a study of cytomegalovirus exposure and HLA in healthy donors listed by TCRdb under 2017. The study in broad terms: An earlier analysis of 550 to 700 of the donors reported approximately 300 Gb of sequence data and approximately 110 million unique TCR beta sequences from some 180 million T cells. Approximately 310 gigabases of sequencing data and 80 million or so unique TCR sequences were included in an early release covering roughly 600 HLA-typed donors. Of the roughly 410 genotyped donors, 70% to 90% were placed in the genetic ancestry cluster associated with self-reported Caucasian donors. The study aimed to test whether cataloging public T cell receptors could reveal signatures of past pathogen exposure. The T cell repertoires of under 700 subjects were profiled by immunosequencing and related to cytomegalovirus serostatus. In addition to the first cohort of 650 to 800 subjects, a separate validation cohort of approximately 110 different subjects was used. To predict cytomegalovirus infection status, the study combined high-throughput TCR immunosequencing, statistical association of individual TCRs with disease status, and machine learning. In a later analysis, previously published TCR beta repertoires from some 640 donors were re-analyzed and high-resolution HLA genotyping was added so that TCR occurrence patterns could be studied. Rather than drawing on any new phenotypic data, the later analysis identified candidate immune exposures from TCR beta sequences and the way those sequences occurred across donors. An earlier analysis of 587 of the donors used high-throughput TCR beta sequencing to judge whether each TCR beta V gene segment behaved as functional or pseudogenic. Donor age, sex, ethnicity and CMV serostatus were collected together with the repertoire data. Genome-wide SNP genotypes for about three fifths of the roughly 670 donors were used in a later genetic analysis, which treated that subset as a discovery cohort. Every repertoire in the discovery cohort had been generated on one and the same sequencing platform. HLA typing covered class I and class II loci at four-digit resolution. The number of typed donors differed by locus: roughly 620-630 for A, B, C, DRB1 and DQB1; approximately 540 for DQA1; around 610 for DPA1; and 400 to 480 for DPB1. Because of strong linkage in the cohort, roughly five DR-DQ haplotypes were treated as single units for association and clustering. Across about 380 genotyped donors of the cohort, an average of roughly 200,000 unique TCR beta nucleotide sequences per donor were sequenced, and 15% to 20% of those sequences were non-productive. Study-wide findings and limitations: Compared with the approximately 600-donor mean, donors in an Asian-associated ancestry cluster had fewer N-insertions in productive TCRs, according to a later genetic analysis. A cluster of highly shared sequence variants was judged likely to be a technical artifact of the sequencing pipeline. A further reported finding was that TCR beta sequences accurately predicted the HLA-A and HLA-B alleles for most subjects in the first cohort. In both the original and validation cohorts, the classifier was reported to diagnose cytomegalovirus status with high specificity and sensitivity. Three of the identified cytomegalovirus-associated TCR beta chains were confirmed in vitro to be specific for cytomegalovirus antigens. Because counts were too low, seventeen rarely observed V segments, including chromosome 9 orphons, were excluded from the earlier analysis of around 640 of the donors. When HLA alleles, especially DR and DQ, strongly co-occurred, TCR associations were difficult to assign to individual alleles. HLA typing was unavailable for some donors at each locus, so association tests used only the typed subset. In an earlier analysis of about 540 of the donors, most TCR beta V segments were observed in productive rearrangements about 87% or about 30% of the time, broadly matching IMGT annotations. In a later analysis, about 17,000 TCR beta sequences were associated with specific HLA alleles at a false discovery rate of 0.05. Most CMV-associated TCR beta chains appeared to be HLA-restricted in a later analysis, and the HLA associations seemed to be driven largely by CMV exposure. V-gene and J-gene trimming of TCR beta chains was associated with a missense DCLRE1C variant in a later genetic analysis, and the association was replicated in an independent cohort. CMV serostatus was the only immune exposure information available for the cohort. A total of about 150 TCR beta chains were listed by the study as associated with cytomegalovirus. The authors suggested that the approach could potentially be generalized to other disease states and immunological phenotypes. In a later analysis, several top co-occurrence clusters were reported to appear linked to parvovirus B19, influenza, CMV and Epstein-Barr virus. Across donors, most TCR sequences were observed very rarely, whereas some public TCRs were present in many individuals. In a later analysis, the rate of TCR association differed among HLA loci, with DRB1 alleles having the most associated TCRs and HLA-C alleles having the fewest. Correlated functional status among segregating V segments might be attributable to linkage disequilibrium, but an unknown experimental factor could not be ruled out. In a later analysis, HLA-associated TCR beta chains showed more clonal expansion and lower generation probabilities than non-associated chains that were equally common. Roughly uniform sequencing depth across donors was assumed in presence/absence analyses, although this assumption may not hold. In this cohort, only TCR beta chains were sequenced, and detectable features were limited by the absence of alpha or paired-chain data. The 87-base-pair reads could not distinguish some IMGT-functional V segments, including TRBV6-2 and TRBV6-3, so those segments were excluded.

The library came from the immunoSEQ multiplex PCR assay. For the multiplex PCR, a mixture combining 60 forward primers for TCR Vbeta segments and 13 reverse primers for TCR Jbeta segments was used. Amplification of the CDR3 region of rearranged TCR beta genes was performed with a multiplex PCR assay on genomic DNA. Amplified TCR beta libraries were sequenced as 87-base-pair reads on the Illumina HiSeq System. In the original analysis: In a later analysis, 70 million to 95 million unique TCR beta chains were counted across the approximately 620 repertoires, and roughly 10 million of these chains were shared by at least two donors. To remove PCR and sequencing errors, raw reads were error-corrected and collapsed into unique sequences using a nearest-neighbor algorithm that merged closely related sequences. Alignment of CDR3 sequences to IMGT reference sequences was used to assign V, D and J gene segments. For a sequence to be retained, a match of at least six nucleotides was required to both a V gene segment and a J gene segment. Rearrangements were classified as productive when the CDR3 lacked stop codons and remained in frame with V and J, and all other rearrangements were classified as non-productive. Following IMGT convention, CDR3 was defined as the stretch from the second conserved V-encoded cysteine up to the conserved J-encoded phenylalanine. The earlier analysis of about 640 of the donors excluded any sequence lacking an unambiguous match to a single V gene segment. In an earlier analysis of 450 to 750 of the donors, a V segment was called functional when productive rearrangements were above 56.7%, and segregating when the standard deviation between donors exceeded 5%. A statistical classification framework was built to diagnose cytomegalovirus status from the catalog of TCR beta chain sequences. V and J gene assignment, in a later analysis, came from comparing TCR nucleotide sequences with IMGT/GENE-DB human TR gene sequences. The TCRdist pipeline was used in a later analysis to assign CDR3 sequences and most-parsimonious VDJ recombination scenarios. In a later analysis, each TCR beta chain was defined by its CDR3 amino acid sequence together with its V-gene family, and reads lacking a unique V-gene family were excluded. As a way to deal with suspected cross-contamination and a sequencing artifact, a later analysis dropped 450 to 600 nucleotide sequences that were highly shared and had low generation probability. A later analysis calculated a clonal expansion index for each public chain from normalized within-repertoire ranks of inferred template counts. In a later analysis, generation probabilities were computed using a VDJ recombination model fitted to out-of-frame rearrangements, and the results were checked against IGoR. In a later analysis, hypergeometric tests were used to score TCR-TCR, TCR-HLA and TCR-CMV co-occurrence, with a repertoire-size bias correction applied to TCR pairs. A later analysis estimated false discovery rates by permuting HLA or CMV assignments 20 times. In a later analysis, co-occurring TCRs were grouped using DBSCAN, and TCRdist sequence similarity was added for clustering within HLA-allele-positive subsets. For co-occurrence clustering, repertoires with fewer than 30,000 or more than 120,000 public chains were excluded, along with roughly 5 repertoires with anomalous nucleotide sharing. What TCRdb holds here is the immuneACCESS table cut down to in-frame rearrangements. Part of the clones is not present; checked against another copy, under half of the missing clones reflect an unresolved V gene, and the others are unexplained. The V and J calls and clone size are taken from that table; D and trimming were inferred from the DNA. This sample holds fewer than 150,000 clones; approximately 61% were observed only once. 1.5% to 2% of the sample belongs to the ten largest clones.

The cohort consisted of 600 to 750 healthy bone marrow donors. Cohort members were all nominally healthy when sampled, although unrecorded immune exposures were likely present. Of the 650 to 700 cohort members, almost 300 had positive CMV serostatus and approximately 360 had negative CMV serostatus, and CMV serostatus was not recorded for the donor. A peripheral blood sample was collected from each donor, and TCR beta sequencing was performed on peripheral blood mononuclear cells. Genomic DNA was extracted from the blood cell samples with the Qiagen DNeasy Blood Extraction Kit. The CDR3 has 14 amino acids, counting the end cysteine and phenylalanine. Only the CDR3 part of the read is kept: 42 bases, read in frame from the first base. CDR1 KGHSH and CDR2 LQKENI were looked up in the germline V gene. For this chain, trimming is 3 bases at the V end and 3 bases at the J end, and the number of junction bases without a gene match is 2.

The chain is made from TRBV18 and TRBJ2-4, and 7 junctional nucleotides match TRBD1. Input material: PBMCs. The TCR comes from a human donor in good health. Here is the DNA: TGTGCCAGCTCACCCGGGACAGTCAAAAACATTCAGTACTTC. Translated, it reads CASSPGTVKNIQYF. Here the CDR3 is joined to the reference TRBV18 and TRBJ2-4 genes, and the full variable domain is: NAGVMQNPRHLVRRRGQEARLRCSPMKGHSHVYWYRQLPEEGLKFMVYLQKENIIDESGMPKERFSAEFPKEGPSILRIQQVVRGDSAAYFCASSPGTVKNIQYFGAGTRLSVL.